These 20 T cell receptor beta chains originate from one sample sequenced in a study of Graves' ophthalmopathy and Graves' hyperthyroidism. Scientists amplified the TCR beta CDR3 regions from RNA transcripts. A first-round RT-PCR used HTBI primers, followed by a second-round multiplex PCR. From the multiplex PCR reads, TCRdb called clonotypes with MiXCR, one entry per CDR3 protein. The sample lists 200,000 to 300,000 distinct CDR3 sequences; less than 55% were seen once. The sequenced sample consisted of peripheral blood. These receptors were collected from an adult man with Graves' ophthalmopathy.

The rearrangement joins TRBV6-6 to TRBJ1-2, with no clear D. The CDR3 sequence is 16 residues long. Germline V gives CDR1 MNHNY, CDR2 SVGAGI (reference sequence). V was cut by 0 bases and J by 4 bases, with 15 bases left in between. CDR3 nucleotide sequence: TGTGCCAGCAGTTACTCCGTGAACAGTGGTGGCTATGGCTACACCTTC. Translating gives CASSYSVNSGGYGYTF.

The V call is TRBV20-1, the J call TRBJ1-2; 7 bases are a match to TRBD1. Germline loops: CDR1 DFQATT, CDR2 SNEGSKA (reference sequence). Losses at the gene ends were 4 bases for V and 8 bases for J; bases not matched to a gene: 16. This CDR3 has 15 residues. The CDR3 loop reads CSATEPEGAGKGYTF. CDR3 DNA: TGCAGTGCTACAGAACCCGAGGGGGCGGGGAAGGGCTACACCTTC.

The chain carries TRBV20-1 and TRBJ2-5; 13 nucleotides align to TRBD2. V lost 5 bases to trimming and J lost 1 base; unmatched junction nucleotides: 4. CDR3 size: 15 residues. The germline V gene has CDR1 DFQATT and CDR2 SNEGSKA (reference sequence). The CDR3 DNA follows: TGCAGTGCTGAACTAGCGGGAGGGCCCCAAGAGACCCAGTACTTC. This sequence encodes CSAELAGGPQETQYF.

This clonotype was picked up a small number of times. The chain is built from TRBV7-2 and TRBJ1-1; possibly TRBD1 for D (5 bases). From germline, CDR1 is SGHTA and CDR2 FQGNSA. The ends were cut back, 4 bases at V and 0 bases at J, with 15 bases in the middle. This CDR3 has 16 amino acids. The CDR3 loop is CASSSSWTSMNTEAFF. The CDR3 DNA reads as TGTGCCAGCAGCTCGTCCTGGACAAGCATGAACACTGAAGCTTTCTTT.

The V gene is TRBV20-1, the J gene TRBJ1-1, with D maybe TRBD1 (6 bases). This CDR3 comprises 15 residues. Per germline, CDR1 DFQATT and CDR2 SNEGSKA (reference sequence). Trimming cost V 3 bases and J 2 bases, with 16 bases left between them. The CDR3 is CSASPFDRSNTEAFF. The CDR3 region has the DNA TGCAGTGCTAGCCCCTTCGACAGGAGCAACACTGAAGCTTTCTTT.

The rearrangement uses TRBV7-2 and TRBJ1-1; no definite D call. The CDR3 contains 14 residues. Per the germline V gene, CDR1 is SGHTA and CDR2 is FQGNSA. Trimming took 2 bases from V and 10 from J, leaving 17 bases between them. The CDR3: CASSLTQGQKAAFF. The CDR3 DNA reads TGTGCCAGCAGCTTAACCCAAGGGCAGAAAGCAGCTTTCTTT. The whole variable domain, filled in from reference TRBV7-2 and TRBJ1-1, reads GAGVSQSPSNKVTEKGKDVELRCDPISGHTALYWYRQSLGQGLEFLIYFQGNSAPDKSGLPSDRFSAERTGGSVSTLTIQRTQQEDSAVYLCASSLTQGQKAAFFGQGTRLTVV.

This clonotype has ten or more counts. The genes are TRBV12-3 or TRBV12-4 and TRBJ1-1; D is perhaps TRBD1 (5 bases). V was trimmed by 3 bases and J by 7 bases, leaving 9 bases between them. The CDR3 contains 12 residues. The CDR3 DNA reads TGTGCCAGCAGTTTCAGACAGCTTGAAGCTTTCTTT. It specifies CASSFRQLEAFF.

V is TRBV20-1 and J is TRBJ2-7, with 11 bases that match TRBD2. V was clipped by 6 bases and J by 5 bases; unmatched bases: 15. The CDR3 contains 16 residues. Germline loops: CDR1 DFQATT, CDR2 SNEGSKA (reference sequence). The DNA of the CDR3 is TGCAGTGCCCCCTTACGGCTAGCGGGAGGTTCCCACGAGCAGTACTTC. Translated: CSAPLRLAGGSHEQYF.

This clonotype was counted a few times. The CDR3 spells CATSRGVGVVTEAFF. CDR3 DNA: TGTGCCACCAGCAGAGGGGTAGGGGTGGTCACTGAAGCTTTCTTT. The gene calls are TRBV15 and TRBJ1-1, with a possible D match to TRBD1 (5 bases). CDR3 length equals 15 residues. CDR1 and CDR2 (germline): LNHNV, YYDKDF (reference sequence). V gave up 1 base and J gave up 4 bases, with 13 bases separating them.

This clonotype was seen a handful of times. The V call is TRBV7-3, the J call TRBJ2-6; D is unclear. Trimming shortened V by 5 bases and J by 1 base, and 9 bases separated the two germline ends. The CDR3 length is 15 residues. Germline CDR1 is SGHTA and CDR2 is FQGTGA. As DNA, the CDR3 is TGTGCCAGCAGCCAAGGGTGGTCTGGGGCCAACGTCCTGACTTTC. Its protein is CASSQGWSGANVLTF.

The chain is built from TRBV7-9 and TRBJ1-1; D unclear. V was shortened by 7 bases and J by 6 bases, with 21 bases between the two germline ends. The CDR3 is made up of 15 amino acids. The germline V gene has CDR1 SEHNR and CDR2 FQNEAQ (reference sequence). CDR3 amino acids: CASTYLRAGRAEAFF. The CDR3 coding sequence is TGTGCCAGCACATATCTAAGGGCAGGAAGGGCTGAAGCTTTCTTT.

This clonotype was detected only a few times. The chain uses TRBV5-1 and TRBJ1-4; D is uncertain. V dropped 4 bases and J dropped 11 bases, with 18 bases sitting between them. Per the germline V gene, CDR1 is SGHRS and CDR2 is YFSETQ. CDR3 length equals 14 residues. This CDR3 is CASSLDMTGDKLFF. CDR3 DNA: TGCGCCAGCAGCCTAGACATGACGGGTGACAAACTGTTTTTT. Combining the CDR3 with reference TRBV5-1 and TRBJ1-4 gives the whole variable domain KAGVTQTPRYLIKTRGQQVTLSCSPISGHRSVSWYQQTPGQGLQFLFEYFSETQRNKGNFPGRFSGRQFSNSRSEMNVSTLELGDSALYLCASSLDMTGDKLFFGSGTQLSVL.

The gene calls are TRBV29-1 and TRBJ2-7, with 7 positions matching TRBD2. Germline V lookup: CDR1 SQVTM, CDR2 ANQGSEA. V gave up 7 bases and J gave up 3 bases; unmatched junction bases: 6. This CDR3 region has 12 residues. In DNA form, the CDR3 reads TGCAGCGCCCGGGGGGACCACTACGAGCAGTACTTC. Translated, it gives CSARGDHYEQYF.

The chain is built from TRBV2 and TRBJ1-4; TRBD1 matches 7 bases. The CDR3 is 16 residues long. V was clipped by 0 bases and J by 5 bases; unmatched bases: 6. Germline V gene lookup returns CDR1 SNHLY and CDR2 FYNNEI. For the CDR3, the DNA is TGTGCCAGCAGTGAAGCGCTTTCAGGGGGGAATGAAAAACTGTTTTTT. This translates into CASSEALSGGNEKLFF.

The chain links TRBV15 to TRBJ2-7; D is perhaps TRBD1 (6 bases). The germline V and J ends were trimmed by 3 bases and 1 base, with 7 bases remaining between them. The CDR3 runs 13 residues. Germline V lookup: CDR1 LNHNV, CDR2 YYDKDF (reference sequence). The CDR3: CATSSRGSYEQYF. CDR3 in DNA: TGTGCCACCAGCAGCAGGGGATCCTACGAGCAGTACTTC.

The chain employs TRBV13 and TRBJ2-7, with a tentative D call TRBD1 (5 bases). Germline V gives CDR1 PRHDT, CDR2 FYEKMQ (reference sequence). This CDR3 is built from 13 residues. V was trimmed by 8 bases and J by 0 bases, leaving 11 bases between them. CDR3 sequence: CASLGQGSYEQYF. For the CDR3, the DNA is TGTGCCAGCTTGGGGCAGGGCTCCTACGAGCAGTACTTC.

As concerns this clonotype: This CDR3 is missing its conserved last phenylalanine or tryptophan, likely due to a read error. The V and J genes are TRBV2 and TRBJ1-5; the D gene is possibly TRBD1 (6 bases). In germline, CDR1 is SNHLY, CDR2 FYNNEI. The CDR3 is 14 residues long. V dropped 5 bases and J dropped 3 bases, with 11 bases sitting between them. The CDR3 spells CASSPTGYNQPQHS. CDR3 DNA: TGTGCCAGCAGTCCCACAGGGTACAATCAGCCCCAGCATTCT.

This clonotype was counted a single time. This chain joins TRBV5-1 and TRBJ1-5, with TRBD1 matching over 9 bases. With 4 bases clipped from V and 9 bases from J, the junction kept 14 bases outside the gene matches. The length of the CDR3 is 16 residues. The germline gives CDR1 SGHRS, CDR2 YFSETQ. The CDR3: CASSPGMTGGGAPQHF. The DNA of the CDR3 is TGCGCCAGCAGCCCCGGAATGACAGGGGGGGGGGCGCCCCAGCATTTT.

As for this clonotype: At one of its ends the junction is not consistent with the germline gene, which may arise from a read error. CDR3 amino acids: CASGEAGSGANVLTF. The CDR3 nucleotides read TGTGCCAGCGGTGAAGCAGGCTCTGGGGCCAACGTCCTGACTTTC. The rearrangement joins TRBV2 to TRBJ2-6; D not resolved. Germline V CDR1 and CDR2: SNHLY, FYNNEI. This CDR3 is 15 amino acids long.

This clonotype was observed many times. The V call is TRBV10-3, the J call TRBJ1-6; 11 nucleotides match TRBD1. The CDR3 spans 16 residues. J gave up 10 bases and V 4 bases, and 9 bases lay outside the gene matches. Per germline, CDR1 ENHRY and CDR2 SYGVKD. This CDR3 reads CAISGSRDRGESPLHF. Written as DNA, the CDR3 is TGTGCCATCAGTGGCTCCCGGGACAGGGGGGAATCACCCCTCCACTTT.